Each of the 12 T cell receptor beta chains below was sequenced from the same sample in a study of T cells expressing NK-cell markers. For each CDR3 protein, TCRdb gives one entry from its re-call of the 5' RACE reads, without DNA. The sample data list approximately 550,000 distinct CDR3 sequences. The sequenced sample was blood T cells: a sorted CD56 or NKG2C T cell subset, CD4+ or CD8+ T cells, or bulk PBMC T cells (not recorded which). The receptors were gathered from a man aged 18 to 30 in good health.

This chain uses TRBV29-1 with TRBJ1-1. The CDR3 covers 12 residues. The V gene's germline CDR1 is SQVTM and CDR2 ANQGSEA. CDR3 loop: CSVEKPRTEAFF.

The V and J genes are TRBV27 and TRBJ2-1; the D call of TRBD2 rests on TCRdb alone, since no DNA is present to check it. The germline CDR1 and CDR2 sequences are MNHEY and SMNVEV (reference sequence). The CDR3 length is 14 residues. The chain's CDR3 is CASSEGGAGNEQFF.

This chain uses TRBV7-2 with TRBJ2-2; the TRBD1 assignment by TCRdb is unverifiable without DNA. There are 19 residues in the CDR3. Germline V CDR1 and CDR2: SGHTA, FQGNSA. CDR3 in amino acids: CASSLSIHDTGPIGGELFF.

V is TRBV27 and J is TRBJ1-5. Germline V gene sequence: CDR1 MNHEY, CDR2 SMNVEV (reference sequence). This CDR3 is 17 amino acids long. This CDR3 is CASSLRSASNGNQPQHF.

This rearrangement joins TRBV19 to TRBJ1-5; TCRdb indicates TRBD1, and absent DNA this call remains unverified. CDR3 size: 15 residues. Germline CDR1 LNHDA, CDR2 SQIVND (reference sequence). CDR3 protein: CASSRSGATNQPQHF.

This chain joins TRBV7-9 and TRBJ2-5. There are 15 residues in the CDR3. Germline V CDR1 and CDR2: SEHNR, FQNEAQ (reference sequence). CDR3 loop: CASSLSGQTEETQYF.

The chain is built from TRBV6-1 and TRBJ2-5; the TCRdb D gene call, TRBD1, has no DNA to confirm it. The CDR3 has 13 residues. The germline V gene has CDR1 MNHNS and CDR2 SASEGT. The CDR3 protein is CASRTGAGATQYF.

The chain's CDR3 is CSARDEQYNSPLHF. The V gene is TRBV20-1, the J gene TRBJ1-6. Germline V gene lookup returns CDR1 DFQATT and CDR2 SNEGSKA (reference sequence). CDR3 size: 14 residues.

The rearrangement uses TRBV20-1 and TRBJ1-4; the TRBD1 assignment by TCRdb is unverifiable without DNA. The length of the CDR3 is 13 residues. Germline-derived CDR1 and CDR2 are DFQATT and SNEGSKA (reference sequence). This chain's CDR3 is CSAEAGTDEKLFF.

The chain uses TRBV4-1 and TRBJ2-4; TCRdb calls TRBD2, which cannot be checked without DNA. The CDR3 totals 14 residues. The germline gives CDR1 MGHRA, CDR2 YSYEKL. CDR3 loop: CASSQERRNVIQYF.

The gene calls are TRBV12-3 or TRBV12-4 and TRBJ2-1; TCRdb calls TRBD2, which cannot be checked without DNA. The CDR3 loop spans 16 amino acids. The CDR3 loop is CASSGTSGRAYNEQFF.

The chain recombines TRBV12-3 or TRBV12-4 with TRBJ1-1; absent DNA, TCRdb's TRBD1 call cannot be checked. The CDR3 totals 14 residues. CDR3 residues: CASSWGADGTEAFF.